What follows are 23 T cell receptor beta chains derived from one specimen sequenced in a study of cytomegalovirus exposure and HLA in healthy donors. PCR involved 60 Vbeta and 13 Jbeta primers. Using immunoSEQ multiplex PCR, the repertoire was profiled, and TCRdb retains in-frame clones only, with some absent. There are more than 110,000 clones in the sample; more than 60% occur only once, and around 10% lies in the top ten. Source material: PBMCs. The origin of the receptors is a woman aged 45-59 years in good health and CMV-seropositive.

This chain links TRBV29-1 with TRBJ1-4, with 8 positions matching TRBD1. The ends lost 5 bases at V and 3 bases at J; junction bases unmatched: 5. The CDR3 sequence is 14 residues long. Germline values: CDR1 SQVTM, CDR2 ANQGSEA. The CDR3 loop is CSVLTGVANEKLFF. Written as DNA, the CDR3 is TGCAGCGTTCTGACAGGGGTTGCTAATGAAAAACTGTTTTTT.

The V gene is TRBV2, the J gene TRBJ2-5; possibly TRBD1 for D (6 bases). The germline gives CDR1 SNHLY, CDR2 FYNNEI. This CDR3 comprises 12 residues. Trimming cost V 11 bases and J 4 bases, with 14 bases left between them. The CDR3 is CAAQGIGETQYF. In DNA form, the CDR3 reads TGTGCCGCTCAGGGGATTGGAGAGACCCAGTACTTC.

The chain uses TRBV11-2 and TRBJ2-5; 9 bases match TRBD1. Per germline, CDR1 SGHAT and CDR2 FQNNGV. J gave up 0 bases and V 3 bases, and 8 bases lay outside the gene matches. CDR3 length: 17 residues. Here the CDR3 DNA reads TGTGCCAGCAGCTTGGCCACAGGGGGCCAGAACCAAGAGACCCAGTACTTC. As protein: CASSLATGGQNQETQYF. Full variable domain (rest looked up from reference TRBV11-2 and TRBJ2-5): EAGVAQSPRYKIIEKRQSVAFWCNPISGHATLYWYQQILGQGPKLLIQFQNNGVVDDSQLPKDRFSAERLKGVDSTLKIQPAKLEDSAVYLCASSLATGGQNQETQYFGPGTRLLVL.

V is TRBV5-1 and J is TRBJ1-4; D is unclear. The CDR3 loop spans 14 amino acids. The V end lost 2 bases, the J end lost 8 bases, and 13 bases lay between the germline ends. Germline V lookup: CDR1 SGHRS, CDR2 YFSETQ. CDR3 nucleotides: TGCGCCAGCAGCTTCGGAGACCTCCCGGAAAAACTGTTTTTT. Protein product: CASSFGDLPEKLFF.

This clone was observed a few times. The same CDR3 arises from other DNA sequences in this sample as well. The rearrangement links TRBV7-6 to TRBJ2-1, with 8 bases fitting TRBD1. This CDR3 is 15 amino acids long. Germline assignment: CDR1 SGHVS and CDR2 FNYEAQ. V lost 5 bases and J lost 5; bases outside the gene matches: 8. As DNA, the CDR3 is TGTGCCAGCAGCCTCGGGACAGGCAATCACAATGAGCAGTTCTTC. It codes for CASSLGTGNHNEQFF. The variable domain in full, with the rest retrieved from reference TRBV7-6 and TRBJ2-1, is GAGVSQSPRYKVTKRGQDVALRCDPISGHVSLYWYRQALGQGPEFLTYFNYEAQQDKSGLPNDRFSAERPEGSISTLTIQRTEQRDSAMYRCASSLGTGNHNEQFFGPGTRLTVL.

This clone was seen a single time. CDR3 loop: CASTTSLNEKLFF. The CDR3 DNA follows: TGTGCCAGCACCACTTCCCTTAATGAAAAACTGTTTTTT. The chain links TRBV28 to TRBJ1-4; no reliable D call. This CDR3 is 13 amino acids long. V shed 7 bases and J shed 4 bases, with 10 bases lying between them. From germline, CDR1 is MDHEN and CDR2 SYDVKM.

The chain links TRBV28 to TRBJ1-2; 8 nucleotides match TRBD1. Germline V CDR1 and CDR2: MDHEN, SYDVKM. J gave up 13 bases and V 5 bases, and 15 bases lay outside the gene matches. The CDR3 runs 14 residues. The CDR3 loop is CASSDPGTGTAATF. CDR3 coding DNA: TGTGCCAGCAGTGATCCCGGGACAGGCACAGCTGCCACCTTC.

This chain joins TRBV15 and TRBJ2-2; no clear D gene. Germline-derived CDR1 and CDR2 are LNHNV and YYDKDF (reference sequence). This CDR3 has 12 amino acids. The V end was cut by 8 bases, the J end by 9 bases, with 13 bases between. The CDR3 region is CATGDGLWELFF. CDR3 DNA sequence: TGTGCCACCGGCGACGGGTTATGGGAGCTGTTTTTT.

This chain links TRBV7-2 with TRBJ2-5; 8 positions match TRBD1. CDR3 length: 14 residues. Germline trimming cut 4 bases from V and 4 bases from J; bases unmatched to any gene: 5. The germline V gene has CDR1 SGHTA and CDR2 FQGNSA. CDR3 nucleotides: TGTGCCAGCAGCTCCCGGACAGGGCCAGAGACCCAGTACTTC. This codes for CASSSRTGPETQYF. The entire variable domain, with the rest obtained from reference TRBV7-2 and TRBJ2-5, is as follows: GAGVSQSPSNKVTEKGKDVELRCDPISGHTALYWYRQSLGQGLEFLIYFQGNSAPDKSGLPSDRFSAERTGGSVSTLTIQRTQQEDSAVYLCASSSRTGPETQYFGPGTRLLVL.

This clone was picked up one time. The J gene is TRBJ2-1, the V gene TRBV19; 7 bases are a match to TRBD2. Germline lookup yields CDR1 LNHDA and CDR2 SQIVND (reference sequence). The V gene end was trimmed by 5 bases and the J gene end by 6 bases; junction bases not matched to a gene: 4. The CDR3 runs 13 residues. CDR3 loop: CASSYTGGNEQFF. The CDR3 nucleotides read TGTGCCAGTAGTTACACGGGGGGCAATGAGCAGTTCTTC.

The chain uses TRBV9 and TRBJ2-5; weak D call: TRBD1 (6 bases). V dropped 0 bases and J dropped 5 bases, with 20 bases sitting between them. This CDR3 has 17 amino acids. Germline V gives CDR1 SGDLS, CDR2 YYNGEE. CDR3 nucleotide sequence: TGTGCCAGCAGCGTAGCTGGGGGCCCCCCGCCCCCGGAGACCCAGTACTTC. This encodes CASSVAGGPPPPETQYF.

The chain links TRBV6-5 to TRBJ2-5; TRBD2 might be the D (6 bases). The CDR3 length is 13 residues. CDR1 MNHEY and CDR2 SVGAGI come from the germline V gene. Trimming took 5 bases from V and 4 from J, leaving 11 bases between them. CDR3 nucleotides: TGTGCCAGCAGTCAGCCGGGACTAGAGACCCAGTACTTC. This encodes CASSQPGLETQYF.

This clone turned up a few times. The chain joins TRBV4-3 to TRBJ1-3; 8 bases align to TRBD1. Germline CDR1 reads LGHNA; CDR2 reads YSLEER. This CDR3 region has 15 residues. Trimming took 4 bases from V and 4 from J; bases not matched to a gene: 6. The CDR3 protein is CASSPGGTGGNTIYF. The CDR3 DNA reads TGCGCCAGCAGCCCAGGGGGGACAGGAGGAAACACCATATATTTT.

J is TRBJ2-3 and V is TRBV19; no clear D gene. Germline CDR1 reads LNHDA; CDR2 reads SQIVND (reference sequence). The length of the CDR3 is 14 residues. V was trimmed by 3 bases and J by 6 bases, leaving 13 bases between them. CDR3: CASSMAPIWDTQYF. As DNA, the CDR3 is TGTGCCAGTAGTATGGCCCCGATTTGGGATACGCAGTATTTT.

About this clone: A read error may account for a junction end that differs from germline. The J gene is TRBJ2-3, the V gene TRBV7-9, with a tentative D call TRBD2 (5 bases). Germline loops: CDR1 SEHNR, CDR2 FQNEAQ (reference sequence). The CDR3 has 16 residues. DNA of the CDR3: TGTGCCGGCAGCTCCCTCGGGGAGTCCCCAACAGATACGCAGTATTTT. This encodes CAGSSLGESPTDTQYF.

This chain connects TRBV5-5 to TRBJ1-4, with D unresolved. V dropped 0 bases and J dropped 5 bases, with 14 bases sitting between them. The CDR3 length is 16 residues. CDR1 is SGHKS and CDR2 is YYEKEE in the germline V gene (reference sequence). CDR3 in DNA: TGTGCCAGCAGCTTGGCCGGTTATTCACGGAATGAAAAACTGTTTTTT. This sequence encodes CASSLAGYSRNEKLFF.

The chain links TRBV7-9 to TRBJ2-7; D gene ambiguous. Trimming cost V 7 bases and J 6 bases, with 10 bases left between them. Germline lookup yields CDR1 SEHNR and CDR2 FQNEAQ (reference sequence). The CDR3 runs to 11 residues. The CDR3 here is CASNELSEQYF. CDR3 nucleotides: TGTGCCAGCAATGAGCTCTCCGAGCAGTACTTC.

This clone has a single count. The chain couples TRBV27 to TRBJ1-4; a weak D match, TRBD1 (6 bases). This CDR3 has 14 residues. CDR1 MNHEY and CDR2 SMNVEV come from the germline V gene (reference sequence). V lost 5 bases to trimming and J lost 8 bases, with 15 bases between them. CDR3 in amino acids: CASSPIQGREKLFF. The DNA of the CDR3 is TGTGCCAGCAGTCCTATACAGGGACGCGAAAAACTGTTTTTT.

The chain carries TRBV15 and TRBJ1-5; D is undetermined. With 0 bases removed from V and 0 bases from J, the gap between germline ends came to 12 bases. CDR1 is LNHNV and CDR2 is YYDKDF in the germline V gene (reference sequence). This CDR3 contains 17 residues. CDR3 sequence reads: CATSRDPQQTSNQPQHF. In DNA form, the CDR3 reads TGTGCCACCAGCAGAGATCCTCAACAGACTAGCAATCAGCCCCAGCATTTT. Full variable domain (outside the CDR3, taken from reference TRBV15 and TRBJ1-5): DAMVIQNPRYQVTQFGKPVTLSCSQTLNHNVMYWYQQKSSQAPKLLFHYYDKDFNNEADTPDNFQSRRPNTSFCFLDIRSPGLGDTAMYLCATSRDPQQTSNQPQHFGDGTRLSIL.

This clone occurred once. V usage is TRBV5-1 and J usage is TRBJ2-7, with 8 bases that match TRBD2. With V trimmed by 4 bases and J by 5 bases, 11 bases remained unmatched. The CDR3 is made up of 15 amino acids. Germline assignment: CDR1 SGHRS and CDR2 YFSETQ. The CDR3 DNA reads TGCGCCAGCAGCCCCGGCCGGGGGGGAAAAAACGAGCAGTACTTC. The encoded protein is CASSPGRGGKNEQYF.

The chain couples TRBV29-1 to TRBJ2-7; 9 nucleotides match TRBD1. The V and J ends lost 5 bases and 3 bases, in that order; junction bases with no gene match: 5. The CDR3 is 13 amino acids. Looked up from germline, CDR1 is SQVTM and CDR2 is ANQGSEA. CDR3 DNA sequence: TGCAGCGTTACCGGGACAGGGTTCTACGAGCAGTACTTC. It yields the protein CSVTGTGFYEQYF.

This clone was seen just once. This chain uses TRBV19 with TRBJ1-5; D is undetermined. V was trimmed by 2 bases and J by 6 bases, leaving 14 bases between them. CDR1 is LNHDA and CDR2 is SQIVND in the germline V gene (reference sequence). This CDR3 is 15 amino acids long. CDR3 sequence: CASSIPGSVAQPQHF. The CDR3 nucleotides read TGTGCCAGTAGTATACCCGGGTCAGTTGCTCAGCCCCAGCATTTT.

The genes are TRBV6-1 and TRBJ2-7; D is ambiguous. CDR3 length: 11 amino acids. Germline V gives CDR1 MNHNS, CDR2 SASEGT. Trimming left V 4 bases short and J 7 bases short, with 8 bases between. The CDR3 region has the DNA TGTGCCAGCAGTGCCGTACAGGAGCAGTACTTC. Amino acid sequence: CASSAVQEQYF.